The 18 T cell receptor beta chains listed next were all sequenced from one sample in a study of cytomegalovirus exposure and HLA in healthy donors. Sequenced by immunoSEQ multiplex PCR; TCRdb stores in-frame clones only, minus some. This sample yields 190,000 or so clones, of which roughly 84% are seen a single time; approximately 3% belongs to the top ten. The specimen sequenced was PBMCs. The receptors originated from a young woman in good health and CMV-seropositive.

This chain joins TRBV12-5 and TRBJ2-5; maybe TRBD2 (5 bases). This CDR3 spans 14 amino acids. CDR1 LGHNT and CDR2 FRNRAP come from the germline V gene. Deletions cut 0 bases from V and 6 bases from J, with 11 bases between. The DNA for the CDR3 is TGTGCTAGTGGTTTGGTATTTCGGGAAAAGACCCAGTACTTC. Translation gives CASGLVFREKTQYF.

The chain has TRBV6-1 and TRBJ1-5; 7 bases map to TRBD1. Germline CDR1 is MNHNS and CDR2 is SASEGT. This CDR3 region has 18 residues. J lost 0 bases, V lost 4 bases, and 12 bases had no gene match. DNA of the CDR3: TGTGCCAGCAGTGGGGGACAGCCTCCCCGTCATAGCAATCAGCCCCAGCATTTT. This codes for CASSGGQPPRHSNQPQHF.

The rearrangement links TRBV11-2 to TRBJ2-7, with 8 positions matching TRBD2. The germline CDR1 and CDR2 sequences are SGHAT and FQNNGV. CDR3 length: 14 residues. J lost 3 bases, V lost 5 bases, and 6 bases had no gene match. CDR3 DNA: TGTGCCAGCAGCGCCGGGACTAGGGACTACGAGCAGTACTTC. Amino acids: CASSAGTRDYEQYF.

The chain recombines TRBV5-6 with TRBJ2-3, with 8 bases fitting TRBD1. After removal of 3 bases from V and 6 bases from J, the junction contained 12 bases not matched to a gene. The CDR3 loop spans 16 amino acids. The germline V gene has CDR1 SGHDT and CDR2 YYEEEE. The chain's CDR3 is CASSSPAGGAMDTQYF. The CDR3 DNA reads TGTGCCAGCAGCTCGCCCGCAGGGGGCGCGATGGATACGCAGTATTTT.

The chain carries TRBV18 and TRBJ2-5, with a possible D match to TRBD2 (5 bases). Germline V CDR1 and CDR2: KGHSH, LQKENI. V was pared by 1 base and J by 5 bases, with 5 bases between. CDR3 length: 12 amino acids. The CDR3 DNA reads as TGTGCCAGCTCACCACGGGAGGAGACCCAGTACTTC. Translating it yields CASSPREETQYF.

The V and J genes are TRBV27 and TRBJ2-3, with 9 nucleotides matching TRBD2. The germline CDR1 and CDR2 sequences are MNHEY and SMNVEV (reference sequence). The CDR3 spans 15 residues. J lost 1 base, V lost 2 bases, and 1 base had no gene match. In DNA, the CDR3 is TGTGCCAGCAGTTTAAGGACTAGCGGCACAGATACGCAGTATTTT. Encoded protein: CASSLRTSGTDTQYF.

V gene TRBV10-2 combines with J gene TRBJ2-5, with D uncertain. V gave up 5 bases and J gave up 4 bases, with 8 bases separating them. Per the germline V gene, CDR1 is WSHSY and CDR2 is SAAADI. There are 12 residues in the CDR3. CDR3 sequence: CASSLGAETQYF. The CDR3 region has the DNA TGCGCCAGCAGTCTAGGAGCAGAGACCCAGTACTTC.

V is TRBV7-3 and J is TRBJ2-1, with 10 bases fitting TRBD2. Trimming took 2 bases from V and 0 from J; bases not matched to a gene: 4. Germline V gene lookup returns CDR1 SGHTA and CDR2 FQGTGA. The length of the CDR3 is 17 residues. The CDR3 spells CASSLVSGGSSYNEQFF. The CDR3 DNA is TGTGCCAGCAGCTTAGTTAGCGGGGGGAGCTCCTACAATGAGCAGTTCTTC.

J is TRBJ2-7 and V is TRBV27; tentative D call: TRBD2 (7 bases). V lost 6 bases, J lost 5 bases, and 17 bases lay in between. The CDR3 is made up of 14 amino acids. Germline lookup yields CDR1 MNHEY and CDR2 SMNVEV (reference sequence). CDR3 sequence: CASSPIFGGHEQYF. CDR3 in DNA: TGTGCCAGCAGCCCCATCTTCGGGGGGCACGAGCAGTACTTC.

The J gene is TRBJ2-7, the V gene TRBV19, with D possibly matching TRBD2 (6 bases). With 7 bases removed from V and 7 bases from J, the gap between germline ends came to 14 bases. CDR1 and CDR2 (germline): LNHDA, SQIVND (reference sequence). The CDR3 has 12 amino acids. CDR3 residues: CASKGPAGEQYF. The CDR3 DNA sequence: TGTGCCAGTAAGGGACCGGCGGGGGAGCAGTACTTC.

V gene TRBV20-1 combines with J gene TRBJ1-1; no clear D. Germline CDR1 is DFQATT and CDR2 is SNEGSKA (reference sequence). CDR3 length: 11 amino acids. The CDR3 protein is CSTFLNTEAFF. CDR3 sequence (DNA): TGCAGCACTTTTTTGAACACTGAAGCTTTCTTT.

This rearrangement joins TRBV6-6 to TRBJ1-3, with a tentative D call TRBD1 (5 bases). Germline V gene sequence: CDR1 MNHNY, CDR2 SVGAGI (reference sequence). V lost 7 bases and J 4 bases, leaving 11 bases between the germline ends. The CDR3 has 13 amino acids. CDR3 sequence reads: CASTHRQGNTIYF. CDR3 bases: TGTGCCAGCACTCACAGGCAGGGAAACACCATATATTTT.

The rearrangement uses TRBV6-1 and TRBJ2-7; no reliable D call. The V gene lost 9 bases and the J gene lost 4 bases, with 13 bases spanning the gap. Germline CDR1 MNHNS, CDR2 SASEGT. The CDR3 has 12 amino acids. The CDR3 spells CASSYRGYEQYF. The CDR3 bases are TGTGCCAGTAGTTATCGAGGATACGAGCAGTACTTC.

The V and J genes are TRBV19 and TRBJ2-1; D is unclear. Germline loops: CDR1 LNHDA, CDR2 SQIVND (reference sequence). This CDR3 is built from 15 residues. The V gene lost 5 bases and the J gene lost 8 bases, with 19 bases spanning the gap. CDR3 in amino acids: CASSRSLPGWDEQFF. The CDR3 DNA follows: TGTGCCAGTAGTCGGAGTCTACCTGGTTGGGATGAGCAGTTCTTC.

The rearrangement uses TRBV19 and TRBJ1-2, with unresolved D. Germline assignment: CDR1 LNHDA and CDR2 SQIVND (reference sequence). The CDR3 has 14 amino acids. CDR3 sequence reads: CASLRRASEYGYTF. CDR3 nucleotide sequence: TGTGCGAGCCTGAGGCGGGCCTCGGAGTATGGCTACACCTTC.

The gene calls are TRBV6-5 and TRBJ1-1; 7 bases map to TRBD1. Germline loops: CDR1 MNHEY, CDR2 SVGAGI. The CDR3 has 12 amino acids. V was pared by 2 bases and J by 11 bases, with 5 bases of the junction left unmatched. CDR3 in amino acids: CASSYRGQRAFF. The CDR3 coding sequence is TGTGCCAGCAGTTACAGGGGACAGAGGGCTTTCTTT.

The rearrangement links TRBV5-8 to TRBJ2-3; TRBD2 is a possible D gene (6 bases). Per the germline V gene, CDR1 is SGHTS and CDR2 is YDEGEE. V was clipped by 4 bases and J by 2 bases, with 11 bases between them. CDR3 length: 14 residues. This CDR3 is CASSVWGVTDTQYF. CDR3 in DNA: TGTGCCAGCAGCGTATGGGGGGTCACAGATACGCAGTATTTT.

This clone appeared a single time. CDR3 in amino acids: CASSGWGDRGYGYTF. DNA for the CDR3: TGTGCCAGCAGTGGGTGGGGGGACCGGGGCTATGGCTACACCTTC. The V call is TRBV2, the J call TRBJ1-2; maybe TRBD1 (5 bases). The CDR3 is made up of 15 amino acids. The V and J ends lost 4 bases and 4 bases respectively, with 16 bases between them. CDR1 and CDR2 (germline): SNHLY, FYNNEI.